What follows are 20 T cell receptor beta chains derived from one specimen sequenced in a study of CD8+ T cells in alopecia areata. As for treatment: oral pan-JAK inhibitor, 5-10 mg twice daily. Following RNA extraction, reverse transcription yielded cDNA that acted as the sequencing template. Sequenced by immunoSEQ multiplex PCR; TCRdb stores in-frame clones only, minus some. The sample lists under 150,000 clones, roughly four fifths occurring once. The sequenced sample was CD8+ T cells sorted from blood, obtained at week 4, from a patient treated with tofacitinib. Receptors originate from a human donor with alopecia areata.

This clone was seen a single time. The J gene is TRBJ2-3, the V gene TRBV30; 8 bases match TRBD2. J lost 2 bases, V lost 4 bases, and 8 bases had no gene match. CDR1 is GTSNPN and CDR2 is SVGIG in the germline V gene (reference sequence). The length of the CDR3 is 15 residues. The CDR3 sequence is CAWNVGAGATDTQYF. CDR3 sequence (DNA): TGTGCCTGGAACGTAGGAGCGGGGGCCACAGATACGCAGTATTTT.

This clone came up once. This chain uses TRBV6-5 with TRBJ2-5; the D gene could be TRBD1 or TRBD2 (6 bases each). Per germline, CDR1 MNHEY and CDR2 SVGAGI. Trimming left V 0 bases short and J 5 bases short, with 13 bases between. The CDR3 covers 15 residues. Here the CDR3 reads CASSYSMGGRETQYF. CDR3 DNA sequence: TGTGCCAGCAGTTACTCGATGGGGGGCAGGGAGACCCAGTACTTC.

As to this clone: This same CDR3 is encoded by further DNA sequences in the sample. The gene calls are TRBV5-1 and TRBJ2-7; 9 bases agree with TRBD1. This CDR3 region has 14 residues. From germline, CDR1 is SGHRS and CDR2 YFSETQ. Germline trimming cut 4 bases from V and 5 bases from J; bases unmatched to any gene: 7. The CDR3 here is CASSLGQGNDEQYF. Written as DNA, the CDR3 is TGCGCCAGCAGCCTGGGACAGGGTAACGACGAGCAGTACTTC.

The genes are TRBV5-1 and TRBJ2-7, with D possibly called TRBD1 or TRBD2 (6 bases each). The CDR3 is 15 residues long. CDR1 is SGHRS, CDR2 YFSETQ, per germline. With 1 base removed from V and 1 base from J, the gap between germline ends came to 12 bases. CDR3 in DNA: TGCGCCAGCAGCTTGCACAGGGAGGCTTCCTACGAGCAGTACTTC. Protein product: CASSLHREASYEQYF.

The chain employs TRBV6-1 and TRBJ2-3, with D possibly matching TRBD2 (7 bases). Germline values: CDR1 MNHNS, CDR2 SASEGT. This CDR3 region has 18 residues. V was pared by 3 bases and J by 2 bases, with 21 bases between. CDR3 sequence (DNA): TGTGCCAGCAGTGAGCCAGATACGGGGGGCGCTTTCACAGATACGCAGTATTTT. It encodes CASSEPDTGGAFTDTQYF.

This clone has just a few counts. This likely reflects a read error, since a far larger clone is one base away. The chain employs TRBV4-3 and TRBJ1-2, with TRBD1 identical over 7 bases. V gave up 0 bases and J gave up 5 bases; unmatched junction bases: 6. CDR3 size: 15 residues. The germline gives CDR1 LGHNA, CDR2 YSLEER. This CDR3 is CASSQDMTGQYGYTF. CDR3 in DNA: TGCGCCAGCAGCCAAGATATGACAGGGCAATATGGCTACACCTTC.

The table lists this clone with a count of one. CDR3 DNA: TGTGCCAGCAGTCCGGGGGGGGCGGAGACCCAGTACTTC. Translating gives CASSPGGAETQYF. This chain links TRBV25-1 with TRBJ2-5; TRBD2 matches at 8 bases. CDR3 length: 13 residues. J lost 5 bases, V lost 5 bases, and 4 bases had no gene match. CDR1 and CDR2 from the germline V gene are MGHDK and SYGVNS. The variable domain in full, completed from reference TRBV25-1 and TRBJ2-5, reads EADIYQTPRYLVIGTGKKITLECSQTMGHDKMYWYQQDPGMELHLIHYSYGVNSTEKGDLSSESTVSRIRTEHFPLTLESARPSHTSQYLCASSPGGAETQYFGPGTRLLVL.

This chain connects TRBV7-9 to TRBJ2-5, with 13 nucleotides matching TRBD2. The ends lost 3 bases at V and 1 base at J; junction bases unmatched: 8. This CDR3 spans 18 amino acids. CDR1 is SEHNR, CDR2 FQNEAQ, per germline (reference sequence). CDR3 DNA sequence: TGTGCCAGCAGCTTCCCCAGGACTAGCGGGGGACCCCAAGAGACCCAGTACTTC. Translation gives CASSFPRTSGGPQETQYF.

This chain uses TRBV7-2 with TRBJ2-1; maybe TRBD2 (6 bases). V was cut by 1 base and J by 9 bases, with 16 bases left in between. The CDR3 loop spans 15 amino acids. Germline CDR1 and CDR2: SGHTA and FQGNSA. The CDR3 DNA is TGTGCCAGCAGCTTAGGGGCCGTCCGGGGAGGTGAGCAGTTCTTC. This encodes CASSLGAVRGGEQFF.

The genes are TRBV6-6 and TRBJ2-2; D ambiguous. The CDR3 is 15 amino acids. V lost 7 bases and J 7 bases, leaving 19 bases between the germline ends. The V gene's germline CDR1 is MNHNY and CDR2 SVGAGI (reference sequence). The CDR3 bases are TGTGCCAGCACCTTCGGGCTCGGCCTTTTCGGGGAGCTGTTTTTT. Its translation: CASTFGLGLFGELFF.

The table lists this clone with a count of one. The chain employs TRBV13 and TRBJ1-1, with 8 bases matching TRBD1. This CDR3 spans 14 amino acids. V was pared by 5 bases and J by 5 bases, with 7 bases of the junction left unmatched. CDR1 PRHDT and CDR2 FYEKMQ come from the germline V gene (reference sequence). CDR3 residues: CASSEQTGVTEAFF. CDR3 bases: TGTGCCAGCAGCGAACAGACAGGGGTAACTGAAGCTTTCTTT. Variable domain in full (rest from reference TRBV13 and TRBJ1-1): AAGVIQSPRHLIKEKRETATLKCYPIPRHDTVYWYQQGPGQDPQFLISFYEKMQSDKGSIPDRFSAQQFSDYHSELNMSSLELGDSALYFCASSEQTGVTEAFFGQGTRLTVV.

V usage is TRBV19 and J usage is TRBJ2-5, with 10 bases lining up with TRBD2. V shed 4 bases, J shed 4 bases, and the junction held 6 bases outside the gene matches. The CDR3 consists of 15 residues. Germline V gives CDR1 LNHDA, CDR2 SQIVND (reference sequence). As DNA, the CDR3 is TGTGCCAGTAGTAATGTAGCGGGGGGCCCAGAGACCCAGTACTTC. Protein: CASSNVAGGPETQYF.

The chain employs TRBV30 and TRBJ1-2, with a tentative D call TRBD1 (6 bases). Trimming took 6 bases from V and 6 from J, leaving 20 bases between them. CDR3 length: 14 amino acids. Germline V CDR1 and CDR2: GTSNPN, SVGIG (reference sequence). CDR3 sequence reads: CACLTGPGGNGYTF. The CDR3 DNA sequence: TGTGCCTGTCTGACAGGACCCGGGGGGAATGGCTACACCTTC.

The chain couples TRBV4-1 to TRBJ2-1; D perhaps matches TRBD2 (6 bases). From germline, CDR1 is MGHRA and CDR2 YSYEKL. V lost 2 bases and J lost 6, with 17 bases in between. The CDR3 consists of 16 residues. The CDR3, as DNA: TGCGCCAGCAGCCAATACGTAGCCACGGAGGGCAATGAGCAGTTCTTC. Translated: CASSQYVATEGNEQFF.

V gene TRBV7-2 combines with J gene TRBJ2-1; TRBD2 matches at 9 bases. Germline V gene data show CDR1 as SGHTA and CDR2 as FQGNSA. The CDR3 extends over 14 amino acids. J lost 14 bases, V lost 2 bases, and 10 bases had no gene match. CDR3: CASSLRVAGAWKFF. The CDR3 nucleotides read TGTGCCAGCAGCTTAAGGGTAGCGGGGGCCTGGAAGTTCTTC.

The chain recombines TRBV7-9 with TRBJ2-5; D is ambiguous. Looked up from germline, CDR1 is SEHNR and CDR2 is FQNEAQ (reference sequence). Trimming removed 1 base from V and 5 bases from J, with 14 bases in between. The CDR3 runs to 15 residues. Here the CDR3 DNA reads TGTGCCAGCAGCTTAGAGGCCCTTGGGTTGGAGACCCAGTACTTC. It translates to CASSLEALGLETQYF.

Concerning this clone itself: Germline and junction disagree at one end, which may indicate a read error. V gene TRBV7-6 combines with J gene TRBJ2-2; D ambiguous. The germline V gene encodes CDR1 SGHVS and CDR2 FNYEAQ. CDR3 length equals 16 residues. DNA of the CDR3: TGTGCCAGCAGCGTCTCGTACCTAGGGAACTCCGGGGAGCTGTTTTTT. The encoded protein is CASSVSYLGNSGELFF.

This clone has a single count. CDR3 region: CAWSGGRAYEQYF. The CDR3 region has the DNA TGTGCCTGGAGTGGGGGCAGGGCCTACGAGCAGTACTTC. The rearrangement joins TRBV30 to TRBJ2-7; D is perhaps TRBD1 (5 bases). Germline CDR1 is GTSNPN and CDR2 is SVGIG (reference sequence). V was pared by 1 base and J by 2 bases, with 9 bases between. The CDR3 consists of 13 residues.

The rearrangement links TRBV9 to TRBJ2-7; either TRBD1 or TRBD2 may supply D (6 bases each). V lost 4 bases and J 5 bases, leaving 10 bases between the germline ends. Germline V gives CDR1 SGDLS, CDR2 YYNGEE. This CDR3 contains 12 residues. This CDR3 is CASSLGGNEQYF. CDR3 coding DNA: TGTGCCAGCAGCCTCGGGGGCAACGAGCAGTACTTC.

Comments on this clone: The same CDR3 also results from other DNA sequences found in this sample. This chain connects TRBV7-9 to TRBJ2-7; 8 bases are shared with TRBD2. From germline, CDR1 is SEHNR and CDR2 FQNEAQ (reference sequence). Unmatched junction bases numbered 0, after V lost 3 bases and J lost 2 bases. This CDR3 is 13 amino acids long. DNA for the CDR3: TGTGCCAGCAGCTTCGGGGGGGCCTACGAGCAGTACTTC. Its translation is CASSFGGAYEQYF.